This note documents a single T cell receptor (beta chain) sequence. Its specificity is unknown. This sample was taken from a study of OX40 agonist ivuxolimab in advanced cancers. Study-wide points: Several nonresponders also turned out to have low normalized T-cell clonal expansion.

Per the germline V gene, CDR1 is SQVTM and CDR2 is ANQGSEA. V lost 6 bases to trimming and J lost 5 bases, with 10 bases between them. CDR3 length: 12 residues. Clones were sequenced by immunoSEQ multiplex PCR, and TCRdb holds only the in-frame ones, with some missing. The repertoire holds some 68,000 clones, 80% to 90% seen once, with 10% to 14% in the top ten. The investigators sampled blood at baseline, at cycle 4 day 1, and at cycle 7 day 1. The chain carries TRBV29-1 and TRBJ1-4; D not resolved. This receptor was obtained from an adult with an advanced solid tumor such as melanoma, head and neck, liver or kidney cancer. The sample in question was CD4+ or CD8+ T cells sorted from blood, obtained in a trial of the OX40 agonist ivuxolimab. The chain's CDR3 is CSVMIGNEKLFF. The CDR3 region has the DNA TGCAGCGTGATGATTGGGAATGAAAAACTGTTTTTT.